The 23 T cell receptor beta chains reported below all come from one sample, sequenced in a study of identical twins. TCRdb re-analysed the 5' RACE reads in MiXCR, keeping a single row per CDR3 protein. Seen here are 220,000 or so distinct CDR3 sequences, about 7.3% observed once, and the top ten hold 3% to 4%. This sample also appeared in a second study, on yellow fever vaccine responses in identical twins.

The sequencing input was memory (CD45RO+) T cells sorted from blood. The receptors derive from a woman between 18 and 29 years old in good health.

This clonotype was counted between two and nine times. This chain connects TRBV10-1 to TRBJ1-3; D gene ambiguous. From germline, CDR1 is WNHNN and CDR2 SYGVQD (reference sequence). V was pared by 3 bases and J by 0 bases, with 6 bases between. The CDR3 contains 14 residues. CDR3 sequence: CASSEGNSGNTIYF. The CDR3 DNA sequence: TGCGCCAGCAGTGAAGGGAACTCTGGAAACACCATATATTTT.

This clonotype has more than one count but fewer than ten. The V call is TRBV11-3, the J call TRBJ2-2; 7 nucleotides line up with TRBD1. The CDR3 loop spans 14 amino acids. V trimming: 6 bases; J trimming: 6 bases; junction bases outside the gene matches: 7. Germline CDR1 is SGHNT and CDR2 is YENEEA. CDR3 residues: CASSQRTGAGELFF. CDR3 bases: TGTGCCAGCAGTCAACGTACAGGGGCCGGGGAGCTGTTTTTT.

Many counts were recorded for this clonotype. V is TRBV5-1 and J is TRBJ2-7; D unresolved. CDR3 length equals 13 residues. CDR1 is SGHRS and CDR2 is YFSETQ in the germline V gene. The V end was cut by 4 bases, the J end by 0 bases, with 8 bases between. The CDR3 DNA is TGCGCCAGCAGCGTGGAAAGCTCCTACGAGCAGTACTTC. Translating gives CASSVESSYEQYF.

This clonotype was counted ten times or more. The chain has TRBV27 and TRBJ1-5; D is uncertain. The ends were cut back, 6 bases at V and 0 bases at J, with 9 bases in the middle. Germline V gene data show CDR1 as MNHEY and CDR2 as SMNVEV (reference sequence). The CDR3 runs 14 residues. CDR3 coding DNA: TGTGCCAGCAGGCCTGCGAATAGCAATCAGCCCCAGCATTTT. Translated, it gives CASRPANSNQPQHF.

The chain carries TRBV6-1 and TRBJ2-7; either TRBD1 or TRBD2 may fit D (6 bases each). Germline lookup yields CDR1 MNHNS and CDR2 SASEGT. Trimming shortened V by 7 bases and J by 2 bases, and 15 bases separated the two germline ends. The CDR3 sequence is 14 residues long. The CDR3 spells CASKGNGGPYEQYF. In nucleotides, the CDR3 is TGTGCCAGCAAGGGTAACGGGGGCCCCTACGAGCAGTACTTC.

This clonotype came up many times. The rearrangement uses TRBV7-9 and TRBJ1-2, with D possibly TRBD1 on 5 matching bases. The V end lost 6 bases, the J end lost 0 bases, and 14 bases lay between the germline ends. The CDR3 extends over 15 amino acids. The germline CDR1 and CDR2 sequences are SEHNR and FQNEAQ (reference sequence). The CDR3 here is CASSPPGTANYGYTF. The CDR3 DNA is TGTGCCAGCAGTCCCCCCGGGACGGCTAACTATGGCTACACCTTC.

This chain connects TRBV15 to TRBJ2-6, with TRBD2 as a possible D gene (6 bases). Germline V lookup: CDR1 LNHNV, CDR2 YYDKDF (reference sequence). The CDR3 length is 16 residues. The V and J ends lost 3 bases and 2 bases respectively, with 11 bases between them. CDR3 coding DNA: TGTGCCACCAGCAGGGGGGGAACACCTGGGGCCAACGTCCTGACTTTC. It codes for CATSRGGTPGANVLTF.

This sequence joins TRBV7-6 and TRBJ2-2; tentative D call: TRBD1 (5 bases). Between the trimmed V and J ends, which lost 5 bases and 0 bases, there was a span of 13 bases. Germline V gene sequence: CDR1 SGHVS, CDR2 FNYEAQ. The CDR3 length is 16 residues. The CDR3 region is CASSPRTYPNTGELFF. The CDR3 DNA reads as TGTGCCAGCAGCCCTCGGACATACCCGAACACCGGGGAGCTGTTTTTT.

This clonotype was seen a handful of times. This chain uses TRBV25-1 with TRBJ2-2; D is unresolved. The V gene's germline CDR1 is MGHDK and CDR2 SYGVNS. This CDR3 is 14 amino acids long. Trimming took 5 bases from V and 6 from J, leaving 13 bases between them. The CDR3 DNA follows: TGTGCCAGCAGTTCGACAAAGTCCTCCGGGGAGCTGTTTTTT. Protein product: CASSSTKSSGELFF. Based on the CDR3 plus reference TRBV25-1 and TRBJ2-2, the full variable domain is EADIYQTPRYLVIGTGKKITLECSQTMGHDKMYWYQQDPGMELHLIHYSYGVNSTEKGDLSSESTVSRIRTEHFPLTLESARPSHTSQYLCASSSTKSSGELFFGEGSRLTVL.

The table lists this clonotype with a few counts. The rearrangement joins TRBV28 to TRBJ2-1, with TRBD1 matching 7 bases. The germline CDR1 and CDR2 sequences are MDHEN and SYDVKM. The CDR3 loop spans 12 amino acids. The trim removed 7 bases at V and 7 bases at J, leaving 4 bases unmatched. CDR3 sequence (DNA): TGTGCCAGCACGGGACAGCCGAATGAGCAGTTCTTC. It codes for CASTGQPNEQFF. Using reference TRBV28 and TRBJ2-1 for the parts outside the CDR3, the full variable domain is DVKVTQSSRYLVKRTGEKVFLECVQDMDHENMFWYRQDPGLGLRLIYFSYDVKMKEKGDIPEGYSVSREKKERFSLILESASTNQTSMYLCASTGQPNEQFFGPGTRLTVL.

This clonotype was observed a few times. The CDR3, as DNA: TGTGCCAGCAGCTTTCGGGGGACCAACAATGAGCAGTTCTTC. Encoded protein: CASSFRGTNNEQFF. V usage is TRBV5-5 and J usage is TRBJ2-1, with D possibly matching TRBD2 (6 bases). The germline V gene encodes CDR1 SGHKS and CDR2 YYEKEE (reference sequence). This CDR3 has 14 amino acids. The V end was cut by 2 bases, the J end by 5 bases, with 11 bases between.

This clonotype was observed at least ten times. V and J are TRBV12-3 or TRBV12-4 and TRBJ1-2, with 7 bases that match TRBD1. V shed 5 bases, J shed 8 bases, and the junction held 8 bases outside the gene matches. CDR3 length equals 13 residues. The CDR3 region has the DNA TGTGCCAGCAGTGCGACAGGGCCGCGGGGCTACACCTTC. Translated: CASSATGPRGYTF.

Ten or more counts support this clonotype. This chain uses TRBV12-3 or TRBV12-4 with TRBJ2-7; D might be TRBD1 (6 bases). The CDR3 is 14 residues long. V was pared by 3 bases and J by 5 bases, with 14 bases between. The DNA of the CDR3 is TGTGCCAGCAGTTTTGGGACAAGGGTCGACGAGCAGTACTTC. Protein product: CASSFGTRVDEQYF.

This clonotype was observed many times. V is TRBV2 and J is TRBJ1-4; 8 bases map to TRBD1. The V and J ends lost 10 bases and 6 bases, in that order; junction bases with no gene match: 7. Germline CDR1 is SNHLY and CDR2 is FYNNEI. The CDR3 consists of 13 residues. CDR3 in amino acids: CATRTGRDEKLFF. The CDR3 nucleotides read TGTGCCACTCGGACAGGGAGAGATGAAAAACTGTTTTTT.

This clonotype showed up many times. The V and J genes are TRBV12-3 or TRBV12-4 and TRBJ2-3, with TRBD2 identical over 7 bases. J was trimmed by 0 bases and V by 3 bases; bases with no gene match: 12. This CDR3 region has 18 residues. CDR3 loop: CASSFGLADYSSTDTQYF. CDR3 sequence (DNA): TGTGCCAGCAGTTTCGGGCTAGCGGACTACTCTAGCACAGATACGCAGTATTTT.

This clonotype has only a few counts. The rearrangement links TRBV5-6 to TRBJ2-7; D may correspond to TRBD1 or TRBD2 (5 bases each). The CDR3 is 14 amino acids. Per germline, CDR1 SGHDT and CDR2 YYEEEE. V was trimmed by 1 base and J by 7 bases, leaving 15 bases between them. CDR3 DNA sequence: TGTGCCAGCAGCTTGTGGGACGGGCCCGATGAGCAGTACGTC. This translates into CASSLWDGPDEQYV.

The chain couples TRBV7-2 to TRBJ2-3; possibly TRBD1 for D (5 bases). Trimming removed 5 bases from V and 2 bases from J, with 14 bases in between. In germline, CDR1 is SGHTA, CDR2 FQGNSA. The CDR3 totals 15 residues. The CDR3 nucleotides read TGTGCCAGCAGCCCCGCAGGGTCCTTCACAGATACGCAGTATTTT. It encodes CASSPAGSFTDTQYF.

This clonotype was recorded at least ten times. This rearrangement joins TRBV11-2 to TRBJ2-5, with 7 bases fitting TRBD1. J lost 3 bases, V lost 4 bases, and 17 bases had no gene match. CDR1 and CDR2 from the germline V gene are SGHAT and FQNNGV. The CDR3 spans 18 residues. The CDR3 spells CASSSTRQGASPKETQYF. CDR3 bases: TGTGCCAGCAGCTCTACACGACAGGGAGCGTCCCCAAAAGAGACCCAGTACTTC.

The chain carries TRBV12-3 or TRBV12-4 and TRBJ1-4; D may be TRBD1 (5 bases). The CDR3 is made up of 15 amino acids. V gave up 5 bases and J gave up 7 bases, with 17 bases separating them. In nucleotides, the CDR3 is TGTGCCAGCAGTAACGTCCAGGGTGTCGGTGAAAAACTGTTTTTT. It encodes CASSNVQGVGEKLFF.

This clonotype appeared many times. The chain combines TRBV10-3 with TRBJ2-3; a weak D match, TRBD2 (6 bases). The CDR3 totals 15 residues. V was clipped by 4 bases and J by 2 bases, with 13 bases between them. Per the germline V gene, CDR1 is ENHRY and CDR2 is SYGVKD. The CDR3 DNA is TGTGCCATCAGTGTAAGGACTACCTCCACAGATACGCAGTATTTT. Amino acids: CAISVRTTSTDTQYF.

This chain connects TRBV6-1 to TRBJ1-1; no clear D. V was cut by 4 bases and J by 1 base, with 13 bases left in between. The CDR3 loop spans 15 amino acids. Per germline, CDR1 MNHNS and CDR2 SASEGT. The CDR3 protein is CASSASGSGNTEAFF. CDR3 in DNA: TGTGCCAGCAGTGCTTCGGGGTCTGGGAACACTGAAGCTTTCTTT.

There are many counts of this clonotype. The chain is built from TRBV27 and TRBJ1-2; D is uncertain. The CDR3 is 13 amino acids. Germline CDR1 reads MNHEY; CDR2 reads SMNVEV (reference sequence). Trimming took off 7 bases at V and 3 bases at J, with 12 bases between the two ends. The CDR3 DNA follows: TGTGCCAGCAAACGAAACGGAGACTATGGCTACACCTTC. This encodes CASKRNGDYGYTF.

This clonotype was seen a handful of times. The chain is built from TRBV12-5 and TRBJ2-1, with D perhaps TRBD1 (6 bases). The CDR3 runs 17 residues. Germline V gene data show CDR1 as LGHNT and CDR2 as FRNRAP. V was clipped by 5 bases and J by 2 bases, with 19 bases between them. CDR3 bases: TGTGCTAGTGGTACGTACAAGGGGGAGACCACCTACAATGAGCAGTTCTTC. Translating gives CASGTYKGETTYNEQFF.